This T cell receptor (beta chain) was sequenced in a study of post-analysis software for immune sequencing data. For the study at large: The cohort encompassed relapsing-remitting, secondary progressive and progressive-relapsing multiple sclerosis disease courses.

Overall study results and limits: In multiple sclerosis, normalized Chao1 diversity was significantly below that of controls. About 5 TRBV segments appeared more often in patients than in controls, and TRBV5-6, TRBV5-1 and TRBV20-1 were among these.

Unique molecular identifiers were carried by the TCR beta cDNA libraries. One entry per CDR3 protein, called by TCRdb with MiXCR from the PCR reads. The table lists hundreds of thousands of distinct CDR3 sequences, approximately 60% of them singletons. This CDR3 comprises 12 residues. Trimming shortened V by 1 base and J by 9 bases, and 7 bases separated the two germline ends. Per the germline V gene, CDR1 is SGHVS and CDR2 is FQNEAQ. Of note for this clonotype: Its antigen is currently unknown.

The genes are TRBV7-8 and TRBJ2-1; D is undetermined. This TCR derives from a girl aged 2-15 years with multiple sclerosis. Source material: blood. The CDR3 DNA is TGTGCCAGCAGCTTAGTTCGCAGTGAGCAGTTCTTC. Protein product: CASSLVRSEQFF. The full variable domain, with the rest looked up from reference TRBV7-8 and TRBJ2-1, is GAGVSQSPRYKVAKRGQDVALRCDPISGHVSLFWYQQALGQGPEFLTYFQNEAQLDKSGLPSDRFFAERPEGSVSTLKIQRTQQEDSAVYLCASSLVRSEQFFGPGTRLTVL.